This is a list of T cell receptor beta chains from one sample in a study of shared clonotypes between healthy human individuals. Produced via immunoSEQ multiplex PCR; TCRdb's table is partial and in-frame only. The sample shows hundreds of thousands of clones, around 67% of them seen only once. The sample taken for sequencing was memory CD4+ T cells sorted from blood. The receptors were sampled from a man aged 25-45 years in good health. CDR3s include the opening cysteine and the closing phenylalanine or tryptophan. D genes are given only for firm matches. Clone size is given for some rows only: seen once, a few or many times, or a class if the clone is expanded.

v_gene	j_gene	abundance	d_gene	CDR3nt	CDR3aa
TRBV2	TRBJ2-1	-	-	TGTGCCAGCAGCCGGACCGGGATTGGTGAGCAGTTCTTC	CASSRTGIGEQFF
TRBV29-1	TRBJ1-3	-	-	TGCAGCGTTGAAGGTCAACCGGGATGGTCTGGAAACACCATATATTTT	CSVEGQPGWSGNTIYF
TRBV27	TRBJ1-5	-	-	TGTGCCAGCAGTTTATTAGGAGGACAGCCCCAGCATTTT	CASSLLGGQPQHF
TRBV25-1	TRBJ2-1	-	TRBD2	TGTGCCAGCAGTTCCCACACGGAGGCTAGCGGAGGCAATGAGCAGTTCTTC	CASSSHTEASGGNEQFF
TRBV5-6	TRBJ2-5	-	TRBD2	TGTGCCAGCAGCTCGACTAGCGGCCAAGAGACCCAGTACTTC	CASSSTSGQETQYF
TRBV15	TRBJ2-3	-	-	TGTGCCACCAGCAGAGCATTCCAAGACCCCTGGGGCACAGATACGCAGTATTTT	CATSRAFQDPWGTDTQYF
TRBV5-1	TRBJ2-1	once	-	TGCGCCAGCAGGGTTATCCCACAGGGAGCAGACAATGAGCAGTTCTTC	CASRVIPQGADNEQFF
TRBV28	TRBJ1-5	-	-	TGTGCCAGCAGCTACCCCGGACAGAGCAATCAGCCCCAGCATTTT	CASSYPGQSNQPQHF
TRBV18	TRBJ2-2	-	TRBD2	TGTGCCAGCTCACCACCGGGGAGGGCCGGGGAGCTGTTTTTT	CASSPPGRAGELFF
TRBV10-3	TRBJ1-1	-	-	TGTGCCATCAGCGCAGAACAGAACACTGAAGCTTTCTTT	CAISAEQNTEAFF
TRBV18	TRBJ2-7	-	TRBD2	TGTGCCAGCTCACTAGCGGGAGACTACGAGCAGTACTTC	CASSLAGDYEQYF
TRBV5-5	TRBJ1-5	-	-	TGTGCCAGCAGCTTGGAGGGCCATCAGCCCCAGCATTTT	CASSLEGHQPQHF
TRBV12-2	TRBJ2-3	-	-	TGTGCAAGTCGCCCCTCTAGCGCCGGCACAGATACGCAGTATTTT	CASRPSSAGTDTQYF
TRBV7-2	TRBJ2-7	once	-	TGTGCCAGCAGCTTAGCCTGGGGGGATCATGAGCAGTACTTC	CASSLAWGDHEQYF
TRBV28	TRBJ1-1	-	-	TGTGCCAGCAGTGCCCCCGTAGGCATGAACACTGAAGCTTTCTTT	CASSAPVGMNTEAFF
TRBV7-9	TRBJ2-5	once	-	TGTGCCAGCAGCTTAGCGTCGCCAGGCCAAGAGACCCAGTACTTC	CASSLASPGQETQYF
TRBV7-9	TRBJ1-1	-	-	TGTGCCAGCAGCAGTCAGGGGAACACTGAAGCTTTCTTT	CASSSQGNTEAFF
TRBV11-2	TRBJ2-2	few	TRBD2	TGTGCCAGCAGAGCACTAGCGGCGAACACCGGGGAGCTGTTTTTT	CASRALAANTGELFF
TRBV27	TRBJ2-7	-	-	TGTGCCAGCAGTTTCGGACTACACTCCTACGAGCAGTACTTC	CASSFGLHSYEQYF
TRBV7-2	TRBJ2-5	-	TRBD2	TGTGCCAGCAGCCCGGACAGCGGGGGCCCGGGGGAGACCCAGTACTTC	CASSPDSGGPGETQYF
TRBV29-1	TRBJ2-3	-	TRBD2	TGCAGCGTTGCTGGACTAGCGGGAGGATCAGATACGCAGTATTTT	CSVAGLAGGSDTQYF
TRBV7-8	TRBJ2-1	few	-	TGTGCCAGCAGCTTTGGAGGGGGGTCGGTTTCCTACAATGAGCAGTTCTTC	CASSFGGGSVSYNEQFF
TRBV6-1	TRBJ2-7	-	-	TGTGCCAGCAGTGCCGCCGGAGGGATGGGGTACGAGCAGTACTTC	CASSAAGGMGYEQYF
TRBV15	TRBJ2-3	-	-	TGTGCCACCACCGATATTGGCGGGCGCACAGATACGCAGTATTTT	CATTDIGGRTDTQYF